These T cell receptor beta chains were read from a single sample in a study of T-cell memory formation after mild COVID-19. Each CDR3 protein is one row after TCRdb ran MiXCR on the 5' RACE reads. This table has around 200,000 distinct CDR3 sequences, around 18% appearing once. Material for sequencing was PBMCs or a T cell subset sorted from them (not recorded which). Receptor source: a man younger than 35 who had mild COVID-19 (a few samples of this study predate the infection). Cell type and time point are not known. The CDR3 runs from the conserved cysteine through the conserved F or W. A D gene is named only where the DNA matches it firmly. Where a row states a size, it is once, few, many or the class of an expanded clone; other rows omit it.

d_gene,v_gene,abundance,len,j_gene,CDR3nt,CDR3aa
.,TRBV28,few,12,TRBJ2-5,TGTGCCAGCAGTTCCTATACAAACTCGATCAACTTC,CASSSYTNSINF
.,TRBV5-1,few,16,TRBJ2-1,TGCGCCAGCAGCTTGGTTACGGGTGGCTCCTACAATGAGCAGTTCTTC,CASSLVTGGSYNEQFF
.,TRBV5-1,many,13,TRBJ1-6,TGCGCCAGCAGCTTGGATACAGATTCACCCCTCCACTTT,CASSLDTDSPLHF
.,TRBV29-1,few,15,TRBJ1-2,TGCAGCGTTGAAGGCGGAAAGCGGGGGGACTATGGCTACACCTTC,CSVEGGKRGDYGYTF
.,TRBV7-2,few,11,TRBJ2-7,TGTGCCAGCATCCAAGCCCTCGAGCAGTACTTC,CASIQALEQYF
TRBD2,TRBV2,.,17,TRBJ2-6,TGTGCCATTGACTCGGGGGAGGGGAGCTCTGGGGCCAACGTCCTGACTTTC,CAIDSGEGSSGANVLTF
.,TRBV6-5,.,13,TRBJ1-5,TGTGCCAGCAGACCGAGACTCAATCAGCCCCAGCATTTT,CASRPRLNQPQHF
.,TRBV12-3/TRBV12-4,many,13,TRBJ1-1,TGTGCCAGCAGTTTAATGTGGGTAGCTGAAGCTTTCTTT,CASSLMWVAEAFF
.,TRBV5-1,.,13,TRBJ2-1,TGCGCCAGCAGCTTGGTCGGCAGGTCGTCGTTGTTCTTC,CASSLVGRSSLFF
.,TRBV29-1,few,14,TRBJ1-1,TGCAGCGTGCATCGCGCTACAGGTGACACTGAAGCTTTCTTT,CSVHRATGDTEAFF
.,TRBV29-1,few,11,TRBJ2-2,TGCAGCGGCCGGAGCGCCGGGGAGCTGTTTTTT,CSGRSAGELFF
TRBD2,TRBV7-3,.,13,TRBJ2-1,TGTGCCTTAGCAGGGCTAGCGGGGGCAGTGCAGTTCTTC,CALAGLAGAVQFF
.,TRBV29-1,few,13,TRBJ1-6,TGCAGCGTTGCGCAGCAATATAATTCACCCCTCCACTTT,CSVAQQYNSPLHF
.,TRBV25-1,.,14,TRBJ2-3,TGTGCCAGCAGTGGCGGATTCAGCACAGATACGCAGTATTTT,CASSGGFSTDTQYF
.,TRBV5-1,.,13,TRBJ2-5,TGCGCCAGCAGCTTCTCCTCTGAGGAGACCCAGTACTTC,CASSFSSEETQYF
.,TRBV7-2,.,12,TRBJ1-6,TGTGCCAGCAGCTCCAGGGCTTCACCCCTCCACTTT,CASSSRASPLHF
TRBD2,TRBV20-1,.,16,TRBJ2-3,TGCAGTGCTATCCTAGCGGGAACCGCAGGGGCAGATACGCAGTATTTT,CSAILAGTAGADTQYF
TRBD2,TRBV6-5,few,15,TRBJ2-1,TGTGCCAGCAGTAGAACTAGCGGGACCTTGGATGAGCAGTTCTTC,CASSRTSGTLDEQFF
TRBD2,TRBV7-7,few,13,TRBJ2-3,TGTGCCAGCAGCCCGCGCGGGGGGATTACGCAGTATTTT,CASSPRGGITQYF
.,TRBV20-1,.,9,TRBJ1-6,TGCAGTGCTAACTCACCCCTCCACTTT,CSANSPLHF
.,TRBV29-1,.,11,TRBJ1-2,TGCAGCGTGGTCAGAGACTATGGCTACACCTTC,CSVVRDYGYTF
.,TRBV7-2,.,14,TRBJ1-2,TGTGCCAGCAGCTTAGTGGCTGGGAACTATGGCTACACCTTC,CASSLVAGNYGYTF
.,TRBV7-2,.,12,TRBJ2-1,TGTGCCAGCAGCCCGCAGGGGAATGAGCAGTTCTTC,CASSPQGNEQFF
TRBD1,TRBV5-1,few,14,TRBJ1-1,TGCGCCAGCAGCTTACAGGGGGATGACACTGAAGCTTTCTTT,CASSLQGDDTEAFF
.,TRBV5-1,.,14,TRBJ2-1,TGCGCCAGCAGCTTGCAGCTCACATACAATGAGCAGTCCTTC,CASSLQLTYNEQSF
.,TRBV7-3,many,13,TRBJ2-2,TGTGCCAGCAGCAGGGGTGGCACCGGGGAGCTGTTTTTT,CASSRGGTGELFF
.,TRBV28,few,12,TRBJ2-1,TGTGCCAGCACCGCGCGAGTCGGGGAGCAGTTCTTC,CASTARVGEQFF
.,TRBV5-1,.,14,TRBJ2-7,TGCGCCACTCAAGCGGGGGACAGCTCCTACGAGCAGTACTTC,CATQAGDSSYEQYF
.,TRBV7-9,many,12,TRBJ2-5,TGTGCCAGCAGTTTTGGGTGGGAAACCCAGTACTTC,CASSFGWETQYF
.,TRBV7-6,few,15,TRBJ1-5,TGTGCCAGCAGCCAAAGCACAGGACTCAATCAGCCCCAGCATTTT,CASSQSTGLNQPQHF
TRBD2,TRBV5-1,.,15,TRBJ2-3,TGCGCCAGCGCCCTTAGCGGGGGTCAATCAGATACGCAGTATTTT,CASALSGGQSDTQYF
.,TRBV9,.,12,TRBJ2-3,TGTGCCAGCAGCGTTGTAGGGTCGGATCCTCATTTT,CASSVVGSDPHF
.,TRBV2,.,15,TRBJ2-1,TGTGCCAGCAGTGAAGACAGGAGCTCCTACAATGAGCAGTTCTTC,CASSEDRSSYNEQFF
TRBD2,TRBV27,few,15,TRBJ2-1,TGTGCCAGCACCTCCGCCAGCGGGGGGTACAATGAGCAGTTCTTC,CASTSASGGYNEQFF
TRBD1,TRBV6-2/TRBV6-3,many,14,TRBJ2-5,TGTGCCAGCAATGACAGGGGATTGAGGGAGACCCAGTACTTC,CASNDRGLRETQYF
.,TRBV12-3/TRBV12-4,.,11,TRBJ1-1,TGTGCCAGCAGATACAGGGATGAAGCTTTCTTT,CASRYRDEAFF
TRBD1,TRBV7-2,few,14,TRBJ2-7,TGTGCCAGCAGCTATGGGACAGGGACCTACGAGCAGTACTTC,CASSYGTGTYEQYF
.,TRBV7-2,few,14,TRBJ1-2,TGTGCCAGCAGTCAAGACAGGAGCCACTATGGCTACACCTTC,CASSQDRSHYGYTF
.,TRBV9,few,16,TRBJ2-2,TGTGCCAGCAGCGTAGGCCGGATGGCGAACACCGGGGAGCTGTTTTTT,CASSVGRMANTGELFF
.,TRBV21-1,.,14,TRBJ1-2,TGTGCCAGCAAGGGACGGCTAACTATGAATGGCTACACCTTC,CASKGRLTMNGYTF
.,TRBV7-2,few,14,TRBJ2-4,TGTGCCAGCAGCGCCCCCGGGGGCACAAACATTCAGTACTTC,CASSAPGGTNIQYF
TRBD1,TRBV4-3,.,14,TRBJ2-7,TGCGCCAGCAGCCAAGATCGGACAGGACAGACGCAGTACTTC,CASSQDRTGQTQYF
.,TRBV10-3,.,13,TRBJ1-1,TGTGCCATCAGTGCATTAGGGCAGACTGAAGCTTTCTTT,CAISALGQTEAFF
TRBD1,TRBV5-1,few,16,TRBJ1-1,TGCGCCAGCAGCGATTATCCGGGACAGGGGACCACTGAAGCTTTCTTT,CASSDYPGQGTTEAFF
.,TRBV7-2,.,14,TRBJ2-5,TGTGCCAGCAGCTCCCGGTGGGGAGGTGAGACCAAGTACTTC,CASSSRWGGETKYF
.,TRBV6-2/TRBV6-3,.,14,TRBJ2-5,TGTGCCAGCAGTAAAACAAACGGGGTAGAGACCCAGTACTTC,CASSKTNGVETQYF